Below are 9 T cell receptor beta chains sequenced from a single sample in a study of identical twins. TCRdb reprocessed the 5' RACE reads via MiXCR and lists one record per CDR3 protein. The sample has a few hundred thousand distinct CDR3 sequences; roughly 20% are singletons. Sequencing input: naive T cells sorted from blood. The source is a man in his forties or fifties in good health.

This chain links TRBV5-1 with TRBJ2-3; D gene ambiguous. V was shortened by 0 bases and J by 5 bases, with 10 bases between the two germline ends. The CDR3 length is 14 residues. Germline V gene lookup returns CDR1 SGHRS and CDR2 YFSETQ. CDR3 sequence (DNA): TGCGCCAGCAGCTTGGTTTATTTTGGAGATACGCAGTATTTT. This codes for CASSLVYFGDTQYF.

This clonotype was seen a few times. The chain recombines TRBV7-2 with TRBJ2-5, with 12 bases identical to TRBD2. Germline V gives CDR1 SGHTA, CDR2 FQGNSA. With 5 bases clipped from V and 5 bases from J, the junction kept 12 bases outside the gene matches. The CDR3 sequence is 17 residues long. CDR3 loop: CASSLFGLAGPLETQYF. The DNA for the CDR3 is TGTGCCAGCAGCCTCTTCGGACTAGCGGGACCTCTGGAGACCCAGTACTTC.

This clonotype has only a few counts. The J gene is TRBJ2-5, the V gene TRBV7-2; TRBD2 is a possible D gene (5 bases). Germline V gene sequence: CDR1 SGHTA, CDR2 FQGNSA. The CDR3 contains 15 residues. V lost 4 bases, J lost 3 bases, and 15 bases lay in between. CDR3 region: CASSSAARLEETQYF. The CDR3 region has the DNA TGTGCCAGCAGCTCAGCGGCGCGGTTGGAAGAGACCCAGTACTTC.

This clonotype came up many times. The J gene is TRBJ2-7, the V gene TRBV7-2, with 13 bases matching TRBD2. The CDR3 consists of 16 residues. The V gene end was trimmed by 3 bases and the J gene end by 6 bases; junction bases not matched to a gene: 8. Germline CDR1 is SGHTA and CDR2 is FQGNSA. The CDR3 region is CASSLTSGGSRLEQYF. In DNA, the CDR3 is TGTGCCAGCAGCTTGACTAGCGGGGGGTCCCGGCTCGAGCAGTACTTC.

A few counts support this clonotype. The chain employs TRBV6-5 and TRBJ2-7; 7 nucleotides line up with TRBD2. The length of the CDR3 is 17 residues. J was trimmed by 3 bases and V by 2 bases; bases with no gene match: 13. The germline CDR1 and CDR2 sequences are MNHEY and SVGAGI. Here the CDR3 reads CASSYRLPSGDLYEQYF. The CDR3 DNA follows: TGTGCCAGCAGTTACCGCCTTCCTAGCGGAGATCTCTACGAGCAGTACTTC.

The V gene is TRBV27, the J gene TRBJ2-1; TRBD2 agrees at 9 bases. Germline V gives CDR1 MNHEY, CDR2 SMNVEV (reference sequence). The CDR3 covers 13 residues. With V trimmed by 10 bases and J by 7 bases, 8 bases remained unmatched. This CDR3 is CATRRGGANEQFF. CDR3 DNA sequence: TGTGCCACACGGCGGGGGGGGGCGAATGAGCAGTTCTTC.

This clonotype was counted a single time. The chain joins TRBV6-1 to TRBJ2-3; TRBD2 matches at 11 bases. The CDR3 consists of 19 residues. Trimming at V came to 3 bases and at J to 3 bases, leaving 14 bases not matched to a gene. Germline V CDR1 and CDR2: MNHNS, SASEGT. The CDR3 is CASSDPSKASGRWTDTQYF. In DNA form, the CDR3 reads TGTGCCAGCAGTGATCCCTCCAAGGCTAGCGGGAGGTGGACAGATACGCAGTATTTT.

The table lists this clonotype with a few counts. The chain carries TRBV3-1 and TRBJ2-2; D gene unclear. This CDR3 comprises 16 residues. Germline V gene lookup returns CDR1 LGHDT and CDR2 YNNKEL (reference sequence). V lost 6 bases and J lost 5, with 19 bases in between. The CDR3 DNA sequence: TGTGCCAGCAGTTTAAGGGCTAGTGAACAGACCGGGGAGCTGTTTTTT. Translated, it gives CASSLRASEQTGELFF.

This clonotype was counted a few times. The chain links TRBV24-1 to TRBJ2-3, with D tentatively TRBD2 (6 bases). The germline CDR1 and CDR2 sequences are KGHDR and SFDVKD. V was pared by 4 bases and J by 3 bases, with 16 bases between. The CDR3 runs 16 residues. For the CDR3, the DNA is TGTGCCACCAGTGAGCCTATAGCCGGGGGTACAGATACGCAGTATTTT. Translation: CATSEPIAGGTDTQYF.